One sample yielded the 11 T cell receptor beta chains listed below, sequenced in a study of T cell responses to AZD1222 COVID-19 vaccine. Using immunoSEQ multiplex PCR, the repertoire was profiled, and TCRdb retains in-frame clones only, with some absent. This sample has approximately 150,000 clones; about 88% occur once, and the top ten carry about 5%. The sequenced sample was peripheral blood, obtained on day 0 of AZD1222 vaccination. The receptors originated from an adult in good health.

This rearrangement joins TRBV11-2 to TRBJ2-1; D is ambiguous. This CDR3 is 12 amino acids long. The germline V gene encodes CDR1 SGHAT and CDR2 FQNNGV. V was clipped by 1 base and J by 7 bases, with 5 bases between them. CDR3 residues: CASSLVLNEQFF. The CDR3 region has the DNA TGTGCCAGCAGCTTAGTGCTGAATGAGCAGTTCTTC.

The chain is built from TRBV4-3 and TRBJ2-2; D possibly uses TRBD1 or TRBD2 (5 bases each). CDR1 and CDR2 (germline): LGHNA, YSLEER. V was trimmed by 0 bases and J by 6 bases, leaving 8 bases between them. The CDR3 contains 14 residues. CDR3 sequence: CASSQERGSGELFF. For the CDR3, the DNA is TGCGCCAGCAGCCAAGAGAGGGGATCCGGGGAGCTGTTTTTT.

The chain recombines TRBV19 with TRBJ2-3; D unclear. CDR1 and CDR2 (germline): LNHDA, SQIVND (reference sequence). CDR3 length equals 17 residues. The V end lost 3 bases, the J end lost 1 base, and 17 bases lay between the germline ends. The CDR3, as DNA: TGTGCCAGTAGTATTTTGGGGTCCGCAAGCGGCACAGATACGCAGTATTTT. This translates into CASSILGSASGTDTQYF.

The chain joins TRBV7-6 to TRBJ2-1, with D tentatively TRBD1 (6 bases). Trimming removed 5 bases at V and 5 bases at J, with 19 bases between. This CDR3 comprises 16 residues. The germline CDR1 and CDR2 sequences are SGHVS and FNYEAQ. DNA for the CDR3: TGTGCCAGCAGCCCGATGGACAGCTCGGGGCACAATGAGCAGTTCTTC. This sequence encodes CASSPMDSSGHNEQFF.

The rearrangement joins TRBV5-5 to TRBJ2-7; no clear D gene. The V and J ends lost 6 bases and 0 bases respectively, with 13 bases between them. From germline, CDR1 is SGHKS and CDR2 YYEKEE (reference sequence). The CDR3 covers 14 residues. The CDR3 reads CASTPPFSSYEQYF. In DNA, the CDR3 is TGTGCCAGCACACCCCCCTTCAGCTCCTACGAGCAGTACTTC.

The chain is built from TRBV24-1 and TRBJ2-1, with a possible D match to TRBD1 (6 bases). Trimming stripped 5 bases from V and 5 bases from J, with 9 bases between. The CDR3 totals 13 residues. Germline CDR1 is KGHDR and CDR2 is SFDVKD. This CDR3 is CATSGQVDNEQFF. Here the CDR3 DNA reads TGTGCCACCAGTGGACAGGTCGACAATGAGCAGTTCTTC.

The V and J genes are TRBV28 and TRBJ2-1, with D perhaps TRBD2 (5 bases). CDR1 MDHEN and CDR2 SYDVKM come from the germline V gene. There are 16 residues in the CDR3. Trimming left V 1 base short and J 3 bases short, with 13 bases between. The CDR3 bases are TGTGCCAGCAGTTTATTGGGTAGCGACCTCTACAATGAGCAGTTCTTC. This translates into CASSLLGSDLYNEQFF.

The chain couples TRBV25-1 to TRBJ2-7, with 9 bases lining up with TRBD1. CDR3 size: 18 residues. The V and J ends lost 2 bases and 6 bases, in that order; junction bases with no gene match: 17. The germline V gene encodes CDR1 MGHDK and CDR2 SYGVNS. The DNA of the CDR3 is TGTGCCAGCAGTGAAACCCTCCTATGGGGACAGGGTGTTCGCGAGCAGTACTTC. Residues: CASSETLLWGQGVREQYF.

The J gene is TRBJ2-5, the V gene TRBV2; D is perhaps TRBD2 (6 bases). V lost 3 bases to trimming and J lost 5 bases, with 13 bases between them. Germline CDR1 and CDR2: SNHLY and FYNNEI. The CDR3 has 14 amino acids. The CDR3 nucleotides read TGTGCCAGCAGTGATCAGGGAGGTGGGGAGACCCAGTACTTC. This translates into CASSDQGGGETQYF.

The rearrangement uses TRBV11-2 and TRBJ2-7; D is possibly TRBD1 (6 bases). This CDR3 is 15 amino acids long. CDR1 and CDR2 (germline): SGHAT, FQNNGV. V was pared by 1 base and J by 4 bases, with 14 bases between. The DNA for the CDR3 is TGTGCCAGCAGCTTAGCTCTTCGGGACATATACGAGCAGTACTTC. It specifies CASSLALRDIYEQYF.

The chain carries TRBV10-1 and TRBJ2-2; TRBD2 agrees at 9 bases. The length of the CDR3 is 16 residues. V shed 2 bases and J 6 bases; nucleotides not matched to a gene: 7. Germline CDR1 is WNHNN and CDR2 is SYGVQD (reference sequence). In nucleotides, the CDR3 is TGCGCCAGCAGTGAGACGGCGGGAGGGAAGCCCGGGGAGCTGTTTTTT. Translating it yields CASSETAGGKPGELFF.